The 9 T cell receptor beta chains in this list originate from one sample, sequenced in a study of blood T cell repertoires in COVID-19. Only in-frame clones appear in the TCRdb table, and some are missing; sequencing was by immunoSEQ multiplex PCR. The sample carries 250,000 or so clones, approximately 86% recorded once. The sample consisted of peripheral blood. The receptor set was obtained from a man between 25 and 39 years old with active or convalescent COVID-19.

This clone was recorded once. V gene TRBV2 combines with J gene TRBJ1-2, with D tentatively TRBD1 (5 bases). The CDR3 loop spans 13 amino acids. Germline V gene data show CDR1 as SNHLY and CDR2 as FYNNEI. V gave up 5 bases and J gave up 4 bases, with 11 bases separating them. CDR3 sequence (DNA): TGTGCCAGCAGTAGGGGCAACGCCTATGGCTACACCTTC. Its protein is CASSRGNAYGYTF.

The chain carries TRBV3-1 (or the pseudogene TRBV3-2) and TRBJ2-5; TRBD2 matches at 14 bases. Germline V gene data show CDR1 as LGHDT and CDR2 as YNNKEL (reference sequence). The length of the CDR3 is 16 residues. V was clipped by 3 bases and J by 4 bases; unmatched bases: 4. CDR3 sequence reads: CASSQGLAGVGETQYF. In DNA form, the CDR3 reads TGTGCCAGCAGCCAGGGACTAGCGGGGGTGGGAGAGACCCAGTACTTC.

The chain employs TRBV5-1 and TRBJ2-7; D is unclear. This CDR3 is built from 11 residues. The V gene lost 0 bases and the J gene lost 6 bases, with 4 bases spanning the gap. In germline, CDR1 is SGHRS, CDR2 YFSETQ. CDR3 bases: TGCGCCAGCAGCTTGGGCGCCGAGCAGTACTTC. This gives the protein CASSLGAEQYF.

The chain is built from TRBV7-9 and TRBJ1-2, with D tentatively TRBD1 (6 bases). The ends were cut back, 5 bases at V and 6 bases at J, with 13 bases in the middle. The CDR3 spans 13 residues. Germline loops: CDR1 SEHNR, CDR2 FQNEAQ (reference sequence). For the CDR3, the DNA is TGTGCCAGCAGCCACCGGGACACGCATGGCTACACCTTC. This encodes CASSHRDTHGYTF.

CDR3 protein: CASSYSGRVEQPQHF. The CDR3 DNA is TGTGCCAGCAGTTACTCGGGCAGGGTCGAGCAGCCCCAGCATTTT. The chain links TRBV6-2 or TRBV6-3 to TRBJ1-5; the D gene is possibly TRBD1 (5 bases). This CDR3 comprises 15 residues. Looked up from germline, CDR1 is MNHEY and CDR2 is SVGEGT. V gave up 0 bases and J gave up 7 bases, with 13 bases separating them.

This clone was picked up one time. The chain uses TRBV27 and TRBJ1-1, with 7 bases that match TRBD1. CDR3 size: 14 residues. The V and J ends lost 5 bases and 4 bases, in that order; junction bases with no gene match: 7. Per the germline V gene, CDR1 is MNHEY and CDR2 is SMNVEV (reference sequence). The CDR3 DNA reads as TGTGCCAGCAGTCTACAGGGGTATGGCACTGAAGCTTTCTTT. Translating it yields CASSLQGYGTEAFF.

The rearrangement joins TRBV5-4 to TRBJ1-2; possibly TRBD1 for D (5 bases). Trimming pared 0 bases from V and 6 bases from J, leaving 9 bases between. There are 13 residues in the CDR3. The germline V gene has CDR1 SGHNT and CDR2 YYREEE (reference sequence). The CDR3 here is CASSLGGADGYTF. CDR3 nucleotides: TGTGCCAGCAGCTTGGGCGGGGCAGATGGCTACACCTTC.

The chain employs TRBV11-3 and TRBJ2-7; D ambiguous. Trimming removed 6 bases from V and 9 bases from J, with 9 bases in between. The CDR3 length is 10 residues. CDR1 is SGHNT and CDR2 is YENEEA in the germline V gene. CDR3 sequence (DNA): TGTGCCAGCAGTCCCATCCCGCAGTACTTC. Translating it yields CASSPIPQYF.

V is TRBV25-1 and J is TRBJ2-7; 7 positions agree with TRBD1. Germline CDR1 is MGHDK and CDR2 is SYGVNS. The CDR3 runs to 14 residues. J lost 5 bases, V lost 1 base, and 5 bases had no gene match. The CDR3 spells CASSELRQGDEQYF. The CDR3, as DNA: TGTGCCAGCAGTGAATTGCGTCAGGGGGACGAGCAGTACTTC.